This T cell receptor beta chain was sequenced for a study of vaccination and CD4 T cells after COVID-19. Study results and limitations: Convalescent patients' median share of reactive clones seen only post-vaccination was approximately 90%. There were relatively few convalescent patients studied, and there were no early post-infection timepoints.

Germline assignment: CDR1 SGHAT and CDR2 FQNNGV. Trimming removed 3 bases at V and 1 base at J, with 6 bases between. The CDR3 runs to 13 residues. This clonotype was counted between two and nine times. Its antigen is still unknown. Documented treatment: approximately nine-day PBMC culture with coronavirus spike peptide pools or control peptides (ViraFEST assay). CD4+ T lymphocytes from the unexposed donor were collected before the COVID-19 pandemic (2011-2018). The Oncomine TCR Beta short-read assay generated sequence data from the DNA of cultured CD4+ T cells. Each CDR3 protein gets one entry after TCRdb re-called the PCR reads with MiXCR. The sample includes some 5,500 distinct CDR3 sequences, 30% to 35% seen only once; the top ten take 26%.

The chain is built from TRBV11-2 and TRBJ1-1; D is unresolved. The clonotype comes from a human donor in good health. Sequenced material: CD4+ T cells from blood, cultured in vitro. The CDR3 nucleotides are TGTGCCAGCAGCTTCGTGGGGAACACTGAAGCTTTCTTT. Its translation: CASSFVGNTEAFF.